This TCR beta chain was sequenced for a study of cytomegalovirus exposure and HLA in healthy donors. Background on the study: Earlier sequencing of about 200 million T cells yielded around 120 million unique TCR beta sequences.

This CDR3 is built from 14 residues. Germline lookup yields CDR1 SSHAT and CDR2 FNYEAQ (reference sequence). In the PCR, 60 Vbeta and 13 Jbeta primers were used. Assay: immunoSEQ multiplex PCR; the TCRdb copy retains only in-frame clones and omits some. The sample includes about 170,000 clones, roughly 75% of them seen just once. On this clone: One end of the junction fails to match germline, which may point to a read error.

The clonotype comes from a woman aged 45-65 years in good health and CMV-seropositive. The chain is built from TRBV7-7 and TRBJ2-3; TRBD1 agrees at 9 bases. The material sequenced was PBMCs. Written as DNA, the CDR3 is TGTGCTAGCAGCTTCGGGACAGGGACTGATACGCAGTATTTT. This sequence encodes CASSFGTGTDTQYF.